Listed below are T cell receptor beta chains from one sample, sequenced in a study of T cell responses to AZD1222 COVID-19 vaccine. Only in-frame clones appear in the TCRdb table, and some are missing; sequencing was by immunoSEQ multiplex PCR. There are about 140,000 clones in the sample; approximately 90% occur only once, and 2.8% lies in the top ten. This specimen consisted of peripheral blood, obtained on day 0 of AZD1222 vaccination. The receptors derive from an adult in good health. CDR3s leave out the opening cysteine and the closing phenylalanine or tryptophan.

v_call cdr3_aa
TRBV9 ASSVGGIGGNTIY
TRBV18 ASSPIPYETGELF
TRBV2 ASSGRREGSDTQY
TRBV4-1 ASSQDGGVEAF
TRBV28 ASSFLHGFVNQPQH
TRBV6-5 ASSPNTEAF
TRBV27 ASSTLDRGRQNEKLF
TRBV4-2 ASSQDFWGQGAGGYT
TRBV20-1 SASGKEGTGFRDTQY
TRBV7-9 ASSSGGLAGGTSTDTQY
TRBV4-3 ASSQEGTGSPYEQY
TRBV7-2 ASSTSRGAGYEQY
TRBV10-3 AISESLAGSAYEQY
TRBV9 ASSPHRSGRSAGELF
TRBV28 ASSSGTYEQY
TRBV5-6 ASSLAGAGNTIY
TRBV19 ASSSQPQGTDTQY
TRBV19 ASRRWAATGNEQF
TRBV20-1 SASWSTNEKLF
TRBV3-1/TRBV3-2 ASSQGLATLQY
TRBV4-3 ASSPLQGGNTEAF
TRBV30 AWSAPSPDTQY
TRBV6-5 ASSYSSRYSYNEQF
TRBV27 ASSLTGESGYT
TRBV24-1 ATSDPGQGYGELF
TRBV27 ASSSIYEQF
TRBV9 ASSAGPRGETQY
TRBV6-5 ASGQGGNTEAF
TRBV7-3 ASSSFSGETQY
TRBV19 ASSITGGGNQPQH
TRBV15 ATSRERTLFGNTIY
TRBV3-1/TRBV3-2 ASSQGTGKYGYT
TRBV11-2 ASRPGLAGVNEQF
TRBV29-1 SVNLLDKNTEAF
TRBV7-6 ASSLARAGAGELF
TRBV11-3 ASSLGTSGTTQY
TRBV27 ASSLRSPGTEAF
TRBV7-9 ASSLAQRNYEQY
TRBV11-2 ASRRTSGRAHEQF
TRBV13 ASSYSGTGTKEQY
TRBV7-2 ASSSRAGGSPYEQY